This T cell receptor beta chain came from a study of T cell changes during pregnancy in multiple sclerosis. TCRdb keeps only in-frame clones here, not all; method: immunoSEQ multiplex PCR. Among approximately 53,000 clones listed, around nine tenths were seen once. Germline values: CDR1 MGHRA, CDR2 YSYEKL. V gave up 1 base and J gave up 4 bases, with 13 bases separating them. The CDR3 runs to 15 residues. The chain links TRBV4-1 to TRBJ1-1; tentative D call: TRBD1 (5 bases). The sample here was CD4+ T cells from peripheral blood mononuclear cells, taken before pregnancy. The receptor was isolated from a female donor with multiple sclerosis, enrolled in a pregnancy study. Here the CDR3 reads CASSQVGGSSTEAFF. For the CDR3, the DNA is TGCGCCAGCAGCCAAGTGGGGGGTAGTAGCACTGAAGCTTTCTTT.